This T cell receptor (beta chain) was identified in a study of Graves' ophthalmopathy and Graves' hyperthyroidism. RNA transcripts were the template, and TCR beta CDR3 regions were amplified from them. An opening RT-PCR round employed HTBI primers and preceded a second-round multiplex PCR. TCRdb passed the multiplex PCR reads through MiXCR, listing each CDR3 protein once. The sample lists around 40,000 distinct CDR3 sequences, around 52% occurring once. Ophthalmopathy donors' eye disease showed moderate-to-severe activity, CAS of at least 3, NOSPECS of at least 4 and duration under 3 months. Orbital computed tomography, together with clinical symptoms, serum thyroxine, TRAb and thyroid ultrasound, was used for diagnosis. The CDR3 runs 14 residues. Germline V gene data show CDR1 as SGHTA and CDR2 as FQGNSA. V lost 5 bases and J lost 1, with 9 bases in between.

The chain couples TRBV7-2 to TRBJ2-1; D is undetermined. The receptor comes from an adult man with Graves' ophthalmopathy. The source material was peripheral blood. Here the CDR3 DNA reads TGTGCCAGCAGCCAGGACCATTCCTACAATGAGCAGTTCTTC. Its translation is CASSQDHSYNEQFF.